This TCR beta chain appears in the sequencing data of a study of shared clonotypes between healthy human individuals. V was pared by 5 bases and J by 4 bases, with 4 bases between. CDR3 length equals 11 residues. Germline V lookup: CDR1 MNHNS, CDR2 SASEGT. TCRdb keeps only in-frame clones here, not all; method: immunoSEQ multiplex PCR. The data hold 2,100,000 or so clones, with approximately 96% observed a single time. Sequences were obtained from naive CD4+ T cells sorted from blood. Described subset: CD45RA+ positively selected. The V and J genes are TRBV6-1 and TRBJ2-3, with D uncertain. This receptor was taken from a man aged 18 to 35 in good health. CDR3 loop: CASSRPDTQYF. The CDR3 region has the DNA TGTGCCAGCAGTCGGCCAGATACGCAGTATTTT.